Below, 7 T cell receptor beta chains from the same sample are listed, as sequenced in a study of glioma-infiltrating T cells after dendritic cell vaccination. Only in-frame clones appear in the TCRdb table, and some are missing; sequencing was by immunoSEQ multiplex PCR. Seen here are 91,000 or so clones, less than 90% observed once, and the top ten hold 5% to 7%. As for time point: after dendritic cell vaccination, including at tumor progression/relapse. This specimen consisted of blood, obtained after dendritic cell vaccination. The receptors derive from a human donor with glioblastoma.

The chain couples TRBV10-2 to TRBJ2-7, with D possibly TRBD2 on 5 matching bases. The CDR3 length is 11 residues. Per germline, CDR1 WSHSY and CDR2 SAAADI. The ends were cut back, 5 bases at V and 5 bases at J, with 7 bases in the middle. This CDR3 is CASSPRDEQYF. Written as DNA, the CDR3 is TGCGCCAGCAGTCCGAGGGACGAGCAGTACTTC.

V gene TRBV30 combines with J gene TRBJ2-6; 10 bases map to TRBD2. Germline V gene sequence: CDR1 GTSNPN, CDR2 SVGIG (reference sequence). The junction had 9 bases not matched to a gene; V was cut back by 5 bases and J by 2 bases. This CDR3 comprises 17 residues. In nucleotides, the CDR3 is TGTGCCTGGGCCCTCGGTAGCGGGGGGACTGGGGCCAACGTCCTGACTTTC. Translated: CAWALGSGGTGANVLTF.

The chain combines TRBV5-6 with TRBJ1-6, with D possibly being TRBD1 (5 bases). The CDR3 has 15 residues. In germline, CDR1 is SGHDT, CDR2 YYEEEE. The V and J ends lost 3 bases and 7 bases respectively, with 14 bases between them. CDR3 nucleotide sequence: TGTGCCAGCAGCTCGGTTTGGGGGGGGAATTCACCCCTCCACTTT. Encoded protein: CASSSVWGGNSPLHF.

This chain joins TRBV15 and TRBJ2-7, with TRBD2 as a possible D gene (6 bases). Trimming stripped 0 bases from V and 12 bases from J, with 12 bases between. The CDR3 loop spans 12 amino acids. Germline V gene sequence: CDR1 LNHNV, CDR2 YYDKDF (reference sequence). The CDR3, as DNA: TGTGCCACCAGCAGAGATAGGGACTCCTCGTACTTC. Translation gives CATSRDRDSSYF.

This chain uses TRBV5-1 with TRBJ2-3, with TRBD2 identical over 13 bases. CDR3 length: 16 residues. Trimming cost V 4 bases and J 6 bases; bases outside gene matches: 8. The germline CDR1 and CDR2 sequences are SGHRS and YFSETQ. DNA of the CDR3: TGCGCCAGCAGCCTCGGACTAGCGGGAGCTGAGGATACGCAGTATTTT. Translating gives CASSLGLAGAEDTQYF.

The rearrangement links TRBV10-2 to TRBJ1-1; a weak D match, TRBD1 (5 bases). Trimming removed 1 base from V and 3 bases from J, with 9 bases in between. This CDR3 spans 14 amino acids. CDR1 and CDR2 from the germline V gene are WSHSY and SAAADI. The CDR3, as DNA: TGCGCCAGCAGTGAGTTTGAAGGGGACACTGAAGCTTTCTTT. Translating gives CASSEFEGDTEAFF.

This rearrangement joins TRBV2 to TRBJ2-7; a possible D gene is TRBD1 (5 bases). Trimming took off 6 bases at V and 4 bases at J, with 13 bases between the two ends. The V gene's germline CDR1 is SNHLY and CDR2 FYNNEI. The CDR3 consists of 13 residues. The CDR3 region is CASRIGEKYEQYF. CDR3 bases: TGTGCCAGCAGAATAGGGGAAAAGTACGAGCAGTACTTC.